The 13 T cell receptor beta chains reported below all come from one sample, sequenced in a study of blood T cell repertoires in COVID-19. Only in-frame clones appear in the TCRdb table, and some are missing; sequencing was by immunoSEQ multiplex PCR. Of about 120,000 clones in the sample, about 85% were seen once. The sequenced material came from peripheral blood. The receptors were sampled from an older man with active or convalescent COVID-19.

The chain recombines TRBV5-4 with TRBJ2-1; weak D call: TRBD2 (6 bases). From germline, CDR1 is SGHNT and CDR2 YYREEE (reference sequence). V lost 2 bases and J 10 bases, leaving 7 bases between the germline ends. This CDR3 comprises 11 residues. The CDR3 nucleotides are TGTGCCAGCAGCTTTGGAGGGGAGCAGTTCTTC. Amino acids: CASSFGGEQFF.

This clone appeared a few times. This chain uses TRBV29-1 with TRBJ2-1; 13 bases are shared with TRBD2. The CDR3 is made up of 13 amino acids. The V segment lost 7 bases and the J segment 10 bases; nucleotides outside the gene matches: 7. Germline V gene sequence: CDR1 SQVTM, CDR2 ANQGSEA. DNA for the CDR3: TGCAGCGCATCCGGGACTAGCGGGAAGGAGCAGTTCTTC. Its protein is CSASGTSGKEQFF.

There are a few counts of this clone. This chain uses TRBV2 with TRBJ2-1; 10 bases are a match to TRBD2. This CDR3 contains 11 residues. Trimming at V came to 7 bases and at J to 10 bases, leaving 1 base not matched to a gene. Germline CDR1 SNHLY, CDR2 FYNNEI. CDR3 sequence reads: CASKREGEQFF. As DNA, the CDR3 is TGTGCCAGCAAGCGGGAGGGGGAGCAGTTCTTC. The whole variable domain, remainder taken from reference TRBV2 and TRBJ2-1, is EPEVTQTPSHQVTQMGQEVILRCVPISNHLYFYWYRQILGQKVEFLVSFYNNEISEKSEIFDDQFSVERPDGSNFTLKIRSTKLEDSAMYFCASKREGEQFFGPGTRLTVL.

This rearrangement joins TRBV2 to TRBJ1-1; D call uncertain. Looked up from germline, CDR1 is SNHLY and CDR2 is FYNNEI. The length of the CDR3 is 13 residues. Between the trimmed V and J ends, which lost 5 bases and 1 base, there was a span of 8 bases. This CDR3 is CASSPGRNTEAFF. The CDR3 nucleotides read TGTGCCAGCAGTCCGGGTCGGAACACTGAAGCTTTCTTT.

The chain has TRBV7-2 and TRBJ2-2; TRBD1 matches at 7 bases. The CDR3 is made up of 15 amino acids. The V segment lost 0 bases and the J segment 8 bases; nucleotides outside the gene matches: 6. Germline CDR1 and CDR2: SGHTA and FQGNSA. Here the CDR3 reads CASSLAQGGSGELFF. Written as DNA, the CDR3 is TGTGCCAGCAGCTTAGCGCAAGGGGGCAGTGGGGAGCTGTTTTTT.

The CDR3 loop reads CASNPEGISTGELFF. The CDR3 nucleotides read TGTGCCAGTAACCCTGAGGGTATTAGTACCGGGGAGCTGTTTTTT. The chain links TRBV7-9 to TRBJ2-2, with D tentatively TRBD2 (5 bases). The ends were cut back, 9 bases at V and 5 bases at J, with 19 bases in the middle. CDR1 is SEHNR and CDR2 is FQNEAQ in the germline V gene (reference sequence). This CDR3 region has 15 residues.

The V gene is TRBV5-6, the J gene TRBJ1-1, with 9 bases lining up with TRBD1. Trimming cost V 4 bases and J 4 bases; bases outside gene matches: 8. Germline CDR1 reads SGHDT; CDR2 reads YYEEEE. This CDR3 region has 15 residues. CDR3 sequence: CASSSPGQGATEAFF. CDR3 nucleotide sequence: TGTGCCAGCAGCAGTCCGGGACAGGGTGCCACTGAAGCTTTCTTT.

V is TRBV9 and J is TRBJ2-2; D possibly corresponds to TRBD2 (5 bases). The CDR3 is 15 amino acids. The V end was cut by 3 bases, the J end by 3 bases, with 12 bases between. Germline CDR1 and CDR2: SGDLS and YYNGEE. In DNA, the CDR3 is TGTGCCAGCAGCGCGAGAAGCGGAGACACCGGGGAGCTGTTTTTT. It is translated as CASSARSGDTGELFF.

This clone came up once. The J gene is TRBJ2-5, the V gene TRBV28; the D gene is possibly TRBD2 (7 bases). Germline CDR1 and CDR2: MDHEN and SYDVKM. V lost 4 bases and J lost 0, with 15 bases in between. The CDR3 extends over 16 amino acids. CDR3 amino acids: CASSSGGRYYQETQYF. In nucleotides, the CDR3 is TGTGCCAGCAGTTCCGGGGGGCGATACTACCAAGAGACCCAGTACTTC. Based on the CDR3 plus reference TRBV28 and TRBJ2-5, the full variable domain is DVKVTQSSRYLVKRTGEKVFLECVQDMDHENMFWYRQDPGLGLRLIYFSYDVKMKEKGDIPEGYSVSREKKERFSLILESASTNQTSMYLCASSSGGRYYQETQYFGPGTRLLVL.

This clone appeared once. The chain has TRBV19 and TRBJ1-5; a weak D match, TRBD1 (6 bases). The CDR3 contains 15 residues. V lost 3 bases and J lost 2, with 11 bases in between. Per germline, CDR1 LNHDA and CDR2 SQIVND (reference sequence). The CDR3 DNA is TGTGCCAGTAGTATCGGACAGCTTGGCAATCAGCCCCAGCATTTT. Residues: CASSIGQLGNQPQHF.

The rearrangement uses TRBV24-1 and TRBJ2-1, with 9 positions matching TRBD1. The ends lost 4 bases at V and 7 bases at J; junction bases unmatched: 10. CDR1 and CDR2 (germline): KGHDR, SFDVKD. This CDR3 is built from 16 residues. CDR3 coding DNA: TGTGCCACCAGTGAGGCCGGGACAGGGAGAGGGAATGAGCAGTTCTTC. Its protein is CATSEAGTGRGNEQFF.

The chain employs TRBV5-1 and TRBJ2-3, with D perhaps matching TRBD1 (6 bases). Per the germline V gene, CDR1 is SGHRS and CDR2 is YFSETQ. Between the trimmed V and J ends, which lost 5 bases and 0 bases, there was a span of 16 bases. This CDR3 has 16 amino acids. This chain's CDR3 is CASRTGSKGSTDTQYF. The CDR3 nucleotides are TGCGCCAGCAGAACAGGGTCTAAGGGTAGCACAGATACGCAGTATTTT.

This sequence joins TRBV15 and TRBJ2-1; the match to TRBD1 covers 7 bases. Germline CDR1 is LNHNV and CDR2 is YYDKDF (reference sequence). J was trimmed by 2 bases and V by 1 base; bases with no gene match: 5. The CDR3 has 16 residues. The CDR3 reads CATSRVGQGAYNEQFF. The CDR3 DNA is TGTGCCACCAGCAGAGTGGGCCAGGGGGCCTACAATGAGCAGTTCTTC.